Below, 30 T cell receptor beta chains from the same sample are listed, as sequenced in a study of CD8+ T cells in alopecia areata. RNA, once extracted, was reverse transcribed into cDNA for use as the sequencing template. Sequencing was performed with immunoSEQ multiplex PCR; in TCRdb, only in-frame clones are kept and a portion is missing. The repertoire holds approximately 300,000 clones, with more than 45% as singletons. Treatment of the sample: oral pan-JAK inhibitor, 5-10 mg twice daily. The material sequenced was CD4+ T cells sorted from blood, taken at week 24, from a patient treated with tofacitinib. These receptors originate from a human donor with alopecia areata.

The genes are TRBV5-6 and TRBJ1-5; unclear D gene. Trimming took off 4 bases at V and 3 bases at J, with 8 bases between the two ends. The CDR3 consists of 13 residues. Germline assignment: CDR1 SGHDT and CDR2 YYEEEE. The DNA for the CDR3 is TGTGCCAGCAGCAGGACGGACAATCAGCCCCAGCATTTT. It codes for CASSRTDNQPQHF.

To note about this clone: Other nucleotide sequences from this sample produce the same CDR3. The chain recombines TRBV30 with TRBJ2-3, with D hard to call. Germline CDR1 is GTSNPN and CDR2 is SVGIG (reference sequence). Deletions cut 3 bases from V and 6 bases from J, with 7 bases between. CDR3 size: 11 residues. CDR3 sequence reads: CAWSSRDTQYF. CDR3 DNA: TGTGCCTGGAGCTCAAGGGATACGCAGTATTTT.

The CDR3 DNA reads TGTGCCAGCAGCTTGGAGAGAGGGTTGGGGGAGCTGTTTTTT. Its protein is CASSLERGLGELFF. The chain recombines TRBV5-6 with TRBJ2-2; weak D call: TRBD2 (5 bases). This CDR3 is 14 amino acids long. CDR1 is SGHDT and CDR2 is YYEEEE in the germline V gene. The V and J ends lost 0 bases and 8 bases respectively, with 11 bases between them.

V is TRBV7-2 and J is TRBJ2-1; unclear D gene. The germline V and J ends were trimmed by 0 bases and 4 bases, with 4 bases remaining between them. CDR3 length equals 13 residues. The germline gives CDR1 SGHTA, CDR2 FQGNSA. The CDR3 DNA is TGTGCCAGCAGCTTAGCTCCTTACAATGAGCAGTTCTTC. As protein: CASSLAPYNEQFF.

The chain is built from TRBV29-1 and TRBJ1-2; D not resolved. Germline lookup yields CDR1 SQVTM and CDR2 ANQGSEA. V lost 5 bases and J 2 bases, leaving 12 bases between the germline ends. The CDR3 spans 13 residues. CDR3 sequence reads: CSVLSPGNYGYTF. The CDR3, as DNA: TGCAGCGTTCTGTCCCCCGGGAACTATGGCTACACCTTC. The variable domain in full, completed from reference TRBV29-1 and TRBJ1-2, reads SAVISQKPSRDICQRGTSLTIQCQVDSQVTMMFWYRQQPGQSLTLIATANQGSEATYESGFVIDKFPISRPNLTFSTLTVSNMSPEDSSIYLCSVLSPGNYGYTFGSGTRLTVV.

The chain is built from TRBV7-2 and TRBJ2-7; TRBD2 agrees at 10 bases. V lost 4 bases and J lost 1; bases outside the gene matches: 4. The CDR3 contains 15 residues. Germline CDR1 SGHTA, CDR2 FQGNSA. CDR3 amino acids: CASSSTSGWSYEQYF. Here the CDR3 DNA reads TGTGCCAGCAGCTCGACTAGCGGGTGGTCCTACGAGCAGTACTTC. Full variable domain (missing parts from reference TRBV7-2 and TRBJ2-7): GAGVSQSPSNKVTEKGKDVELRCDPISGHTALYWYRQSLGQGLEFLIYFQGNSAPDKSGLPSDRFSAERTGGSVSTLTIQRTQQEDSAVYLCASSSTSGWSYEQYFGPGTRLTVT.

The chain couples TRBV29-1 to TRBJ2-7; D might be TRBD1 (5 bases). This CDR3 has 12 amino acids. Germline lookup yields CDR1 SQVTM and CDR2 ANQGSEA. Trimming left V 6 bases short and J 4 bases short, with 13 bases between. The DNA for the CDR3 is TGCAGCGTCGCCCCTGACAGATACGAGCAGTACTTC. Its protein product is CSVAPDRYEQYF.

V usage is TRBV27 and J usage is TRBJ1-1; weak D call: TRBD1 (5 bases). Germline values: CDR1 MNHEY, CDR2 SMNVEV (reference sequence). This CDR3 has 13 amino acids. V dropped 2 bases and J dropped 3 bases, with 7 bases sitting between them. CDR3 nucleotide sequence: TGTGCCAGCAGTTTACAGGGAGACACTGAAGCTTTCTTT. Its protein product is CASSLQGDTEAFF.

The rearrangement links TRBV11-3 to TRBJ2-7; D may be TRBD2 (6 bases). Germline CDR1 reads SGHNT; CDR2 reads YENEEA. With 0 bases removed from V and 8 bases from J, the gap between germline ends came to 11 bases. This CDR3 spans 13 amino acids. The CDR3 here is CASSLETRGQQYF. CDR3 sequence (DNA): TGTGCCAGCAGCTTAGAGACTAGAGGACAGCAGTACTTC.

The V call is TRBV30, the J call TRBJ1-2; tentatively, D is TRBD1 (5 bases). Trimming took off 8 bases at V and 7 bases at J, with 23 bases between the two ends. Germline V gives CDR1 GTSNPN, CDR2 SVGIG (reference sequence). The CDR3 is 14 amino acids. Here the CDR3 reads CARTRDPQRGGYTF. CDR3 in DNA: TGTGCCCGAACCCGGGACCCTCAAAGGGGTGGCTACACCTTC. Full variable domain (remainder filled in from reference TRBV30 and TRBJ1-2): SQTIHQWPATLVQPVGSPLSLECTVEGTSNPNLYWYRQAAGRGLQLLFYSVGIGQISSEVPQNLSASRPQDRQFILSSKKLLLSDSGFYLCARTRDPQRGGYTFGSGTRLTVV.

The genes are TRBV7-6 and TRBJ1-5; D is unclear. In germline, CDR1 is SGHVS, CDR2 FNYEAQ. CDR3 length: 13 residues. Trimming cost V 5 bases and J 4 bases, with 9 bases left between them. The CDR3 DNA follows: TGTGCCAGCAGCGCAACGGTGAATCAGCCCCAGCATTTT. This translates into CASSATVNQPQHF.

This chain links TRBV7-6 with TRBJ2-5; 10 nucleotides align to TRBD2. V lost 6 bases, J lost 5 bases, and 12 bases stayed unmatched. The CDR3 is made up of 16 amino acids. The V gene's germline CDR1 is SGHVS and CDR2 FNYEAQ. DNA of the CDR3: TGTGCCAGCAGTTTCCTAGCGGGGGTAACCGGGGAGACCCAGTACTTC. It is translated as CASSFLAGVTGETQYF.

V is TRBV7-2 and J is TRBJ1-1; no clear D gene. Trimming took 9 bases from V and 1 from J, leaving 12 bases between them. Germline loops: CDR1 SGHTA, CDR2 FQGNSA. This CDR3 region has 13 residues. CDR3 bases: TGTGCCAGATCCGAGACACCGAACACTGAAGCTTTCTTT. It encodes CARSETPNTEAFF.

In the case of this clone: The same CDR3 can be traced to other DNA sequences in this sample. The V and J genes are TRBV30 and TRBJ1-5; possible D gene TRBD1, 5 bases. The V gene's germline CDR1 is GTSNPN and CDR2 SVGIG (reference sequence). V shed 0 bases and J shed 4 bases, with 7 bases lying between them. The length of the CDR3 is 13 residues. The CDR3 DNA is TGTGCCTGGAGTGTAAGGGGTAATCAGCCCCAGCATTTT. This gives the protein CAWSVRGNQPQHF.

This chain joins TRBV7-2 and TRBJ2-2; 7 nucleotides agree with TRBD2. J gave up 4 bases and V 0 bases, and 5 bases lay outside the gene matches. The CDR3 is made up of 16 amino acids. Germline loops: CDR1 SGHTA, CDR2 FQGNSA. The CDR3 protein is CASSLALKRGTGELFF. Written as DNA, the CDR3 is TGTGCCAGCAGCTTAGCTCTGAAGCGGGGCACCGGGGAGCTGTTTTTT. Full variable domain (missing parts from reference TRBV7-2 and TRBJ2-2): GAGVSQSPSNKVTEKGKDVELRCDPISGHTALYWYRQSLGQGLEFLIYFQGNSAPDKSGLPSDRFSAERTGGSVSTLTIQRTQQEDSAVYLCASSLALKRGTGELFFGEGSRLTVL.

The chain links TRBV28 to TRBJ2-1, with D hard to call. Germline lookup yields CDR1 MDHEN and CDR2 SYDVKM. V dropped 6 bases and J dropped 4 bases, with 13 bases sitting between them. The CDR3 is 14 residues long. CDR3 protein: CASSLSDGYNEQFF. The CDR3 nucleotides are TGTGCCAGCAGCCTCTCAGACGGATACAATGAGCAGTTCTTC. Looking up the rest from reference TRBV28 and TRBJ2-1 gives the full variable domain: DVKVTQSSRYLVKRTGEKVFLECVQDMDHENMFWYRQDPGLGLRLIYFSYDVKMKEKGDIPEGYSVSREKKERFSLILESASTNQTSMYLCASSLSDGYNEQFFGPGTRLTVL.

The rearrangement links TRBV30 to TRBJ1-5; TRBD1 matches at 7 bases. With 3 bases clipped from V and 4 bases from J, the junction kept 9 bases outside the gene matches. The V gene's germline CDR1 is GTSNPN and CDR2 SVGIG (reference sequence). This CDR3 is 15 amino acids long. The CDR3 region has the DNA TGTGCCTGGAGAGCCACAGGGGCTCTTAATCAGCCCCAGCATTTT. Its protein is CAWRATGALNQPQHF.

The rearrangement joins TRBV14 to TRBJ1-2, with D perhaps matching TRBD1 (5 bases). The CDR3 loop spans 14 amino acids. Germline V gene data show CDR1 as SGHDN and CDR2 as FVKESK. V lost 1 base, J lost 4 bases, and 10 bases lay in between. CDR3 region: CASSQGRGVYGYTF. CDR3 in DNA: TGTGCCAGCAGCCAAGGGCGGGGGGTCTATGGCTACACCTTC.

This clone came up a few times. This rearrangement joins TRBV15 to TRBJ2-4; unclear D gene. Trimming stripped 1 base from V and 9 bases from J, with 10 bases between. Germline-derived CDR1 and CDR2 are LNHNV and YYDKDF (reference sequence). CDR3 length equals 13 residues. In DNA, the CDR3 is TGTGCCACCAGCAGAGTAGGTCAGCTCATTCAGTACTTC. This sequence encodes CATSRVGQLIQYF.

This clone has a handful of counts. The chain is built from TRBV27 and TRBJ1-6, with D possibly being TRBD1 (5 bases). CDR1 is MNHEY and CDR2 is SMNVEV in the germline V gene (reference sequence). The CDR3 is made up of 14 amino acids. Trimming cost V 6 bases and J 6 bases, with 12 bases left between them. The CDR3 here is CASSWDPANSPLHF. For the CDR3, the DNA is TGTGCCAGCAGCTGGGACCCCGCTAATTCACCCCTCCACTTT.

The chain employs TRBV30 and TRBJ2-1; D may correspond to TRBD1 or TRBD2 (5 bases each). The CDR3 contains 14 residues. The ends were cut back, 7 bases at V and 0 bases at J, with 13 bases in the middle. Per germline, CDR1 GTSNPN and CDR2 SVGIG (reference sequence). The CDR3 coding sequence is TGTGCCTCCCCGGGGCCGAACTCCTACAATGAGCAGTTCTTC. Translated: CASPGPNSYNEQFF.

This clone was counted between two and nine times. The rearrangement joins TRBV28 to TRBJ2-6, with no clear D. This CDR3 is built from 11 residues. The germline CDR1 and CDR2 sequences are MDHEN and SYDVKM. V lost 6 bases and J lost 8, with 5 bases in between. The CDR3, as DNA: TGTGCCAGCAGCGCGTCCAACGTCCTGACTTTC. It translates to CASSASNVLTF.

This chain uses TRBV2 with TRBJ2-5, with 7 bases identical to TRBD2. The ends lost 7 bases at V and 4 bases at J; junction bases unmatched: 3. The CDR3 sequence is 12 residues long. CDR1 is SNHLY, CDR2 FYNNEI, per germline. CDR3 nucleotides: TGTGCCAGCACGGGGGGAACAGAGACCCAGTACTTC. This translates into CASTGGTETQYF.

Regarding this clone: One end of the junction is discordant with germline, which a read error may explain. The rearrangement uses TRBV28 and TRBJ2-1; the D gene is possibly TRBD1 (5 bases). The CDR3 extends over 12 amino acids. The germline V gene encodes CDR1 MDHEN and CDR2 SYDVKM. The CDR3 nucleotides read TGTGCCAGCAGCCGACAGTCCCGTCTCCTAATCTTC. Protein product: CASSRQSRLLIF.

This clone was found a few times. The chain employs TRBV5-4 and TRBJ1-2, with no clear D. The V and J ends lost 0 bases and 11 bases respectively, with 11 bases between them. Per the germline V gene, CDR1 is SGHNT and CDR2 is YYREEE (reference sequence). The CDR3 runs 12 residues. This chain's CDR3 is CASSLAVESYTF. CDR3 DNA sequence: TGTGCCAGCAGCTTGGCGGTAGAGAGTTACACCTTC.

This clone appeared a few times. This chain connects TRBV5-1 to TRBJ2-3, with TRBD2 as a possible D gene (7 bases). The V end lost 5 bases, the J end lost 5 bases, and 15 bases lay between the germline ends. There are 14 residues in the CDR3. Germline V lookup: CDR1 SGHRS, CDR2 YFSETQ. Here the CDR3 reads CASSLGGQRDTQYF. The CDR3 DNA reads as TGCGCCAGCAGTCTCGGGGGGCAGAGAGATACGCAGTATTTT.

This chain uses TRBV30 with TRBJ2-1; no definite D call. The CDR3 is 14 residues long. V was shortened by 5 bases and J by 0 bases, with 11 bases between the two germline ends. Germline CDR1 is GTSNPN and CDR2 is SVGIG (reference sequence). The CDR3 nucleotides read TGTGCCTGGGGACCTTCCCCCTCCTACAATGAGCAGTTCTTC. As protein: CAWGPSPSYNEQFF.

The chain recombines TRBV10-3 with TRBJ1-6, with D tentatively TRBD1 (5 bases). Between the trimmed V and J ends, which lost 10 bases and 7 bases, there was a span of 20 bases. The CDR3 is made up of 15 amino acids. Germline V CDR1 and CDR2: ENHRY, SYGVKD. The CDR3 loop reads CATQERVGANSPLHF. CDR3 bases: TGTGCCACCCAGGAGAGAGTAGGGGCCAATTCACCCCTCCACTTT.

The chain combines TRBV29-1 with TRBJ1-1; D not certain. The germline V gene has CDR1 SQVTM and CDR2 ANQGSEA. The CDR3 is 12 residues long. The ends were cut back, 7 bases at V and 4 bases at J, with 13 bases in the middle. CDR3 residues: CSAGSGGTEAFF. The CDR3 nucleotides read TGCAGCGCGGGCTCAGGAGGCACTGAAGCTTTCTTT. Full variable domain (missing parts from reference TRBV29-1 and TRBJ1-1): SAVISQKPSRDICQRGTSLTIQCQVDSQVTMMFWYRQQPGQSLTLIATANQGSEATYESGFVIDKFPISRPNLTFSTLTVSNMSPEDSSIYLCSAGSGGTEAFFGQGTRLTVV.

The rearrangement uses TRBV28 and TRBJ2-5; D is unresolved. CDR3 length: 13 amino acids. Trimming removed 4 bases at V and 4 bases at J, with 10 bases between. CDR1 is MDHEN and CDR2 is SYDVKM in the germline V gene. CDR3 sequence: CASSWEGRETQYF. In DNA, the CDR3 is TGTGCCAGCAGTTGGGAAGGACGAGAGACCCAGTACTTC.